The rows below give T cell receptor beta chains drawn from one sample of a study of blood T cell repertoires in COVID-19. Assay: immunoSEQ multiplex PCR; the TCRdb copy retains only in-frame clones and omits some. The sample holds more than 75,000 clones; roughly 90% are singletons and the top ten take around 2.9%. The sequenced material came from peripheral blood. The receptors derive from a man aged 45-65 years with COVID-19, enrolled during active disease. Each CDR3 is given with its conserved first and last residue. The order of the fields is J gene, D gene, clone size, V gene, CDR3 protein, CDR3 DNA. D genes are given only for firm matches. Where a row states a size, it is once, few, many or the class of an expanded clone; other rows omit it.

TRBJ1-2,.,.,TRBV10-3,CAISELLQYYGYTF,TGTGCCATCAGTGAGCTGCTACAGTACTATGGCTACACCTTC
TRBJ2-1,.,.,TRBV7-9,CASSFATSPSYNEQFF,TGTGCCAGCAGTTTCGCTACTAGCCCTTCCTACAATGAGCAGTTCTTC
TRBJ2-3,.,.,TRBV10-3,CAISQTDTQYF,TGTGCCATCAGTCAGACAGATACGCAGTATTTT
TRBJ1-1,TRBD1,.,TRBV6-1,CASSEVLGRQGNTEAFF,TGTGCCAGCAGTGAGGTCCTAGGTAGACAGGGGAACACTGAAGCTTTCTTT
TRBJ2-7,TRBD2,.,TRBV27,CASRTSGSYEQYF,TGTGCCAGCAGAACTAGCGGCTCCTACGAGCAGTACTTC
TRBJ2-7,.,.,TRBV20-1,CSAREREQYF,TGCAGTGCTAGAGAGAGGGAGCAGTACTTC
TRBJ1-2,TRBD1,.,TRBV9,CASSLGQGNYGYTF,TGTGCCAGCAGCCTCGGACAGGGAAACTATGGCTACACCTTC
TRBJ2-5,.,.,TRBV3-1/TRBV3-2,CASSQVQETQYF,TGTGCCAGCAGCCAAGTACAAGAGACCCAGTACTTC
TRBJ1-3,.,.,TRBV12-3/TRBV12-4,CASSFVGNTIYF,TGTGCCAGCAGTTTTGTAGGAAACACCATATATTTT
TRBJ2-3,TRBD2,.,TRBV9,CASSVELAGGTDTQYF,TGTGCCAGCAGCGTAGAACTAGCGGGGGGCACAGATACGCAGTATTTT
TRBJ2-5,.,.,TRBV7-8,CASAPPKQETQYF,TGTGCCAGCGCCCCCCCTAAACAAGAGACCCAGTACTTC
TRBJ1-2,.,.,TRBV5-6,CASSIQGSNDGYTF,TGTGCCAGCAGCATACAGGGATCTAATGATGGCTACACCTTC
TRBJ1-2,.,.,TRBV2,CASSEGSRNYGYTF,TGTGCCAGCAGTGAAGGGAGTAGAAACTATGGCTACACCTTC
TRBJ1-2,.,.,TRBV4-1,CASSQETGVGGYTF,TGCGCCAGCAGCCAAGAAACCGGGGTCGGTGGCTACACCTTC
TRBJ1-1,.,.,TRBV18,CASSPLQATPNTEAFF,TGTGCCAGCTCACCATTACAGGCAACGCCGAACACTGAAGCTTTCTTT
TRBJ2-3,.,.,TRBV11-2,CASSFILSDTQYF,TGTGCCAGCAGCTTTATCCTATCAGATACGCAGTATTTT
TRBJ2-7,.,.,TRBV9,CASSVDPGYEQYF,TGTGCCAGCAGCGTAGATCCGGGGTACGAGCAGTACTTC
TRBJ2-1,.,few,TRBV20-1,CSARGLDEQFF,TGCAGTGCTAGGGGGCTGGATGAGCAGTTCTTC
TRBJ1-5,.,.,TRBV6-1,CASSEGSRGNQPQHF,TGTGCCAGCAGTGAAGGTTCGAGAGGCAATCAGCCCCAGCATTTT
TRBJ1-1,.,.,TRBV4-2,CASSQGLRRDNTEAFF,TGTGCCAGCAGCCAGGGCCTAAGGAGGGATAACACTGAAGCTTTCTTT
TRBJ2-5,TRBD2,.,TRBV18,CASSPIAGGRETQYF,TGTGCCAGCTCACCTATAGCGGGGGGGCGAGAGACCCAGTACTTC
TRBJ2-3,TRBD2,.,TRBV29-1,CSVDPPSGGTDTQYF,TGCAGCGTTGATCCGCCCAGCGGGGGGACAGATACGCAGTATTTT
TRBJ1-1,TRBD1,.,TRBV18,CASSPRQGAASEAFF,TGTGCCAGCTCACCGCGACAGGGGGCGGCATCTGAAGCTTTCTTT
TRBJ2-1,TRBD2,.,TRBV7-8,CASSPTSGGHRIYNEQFF,TGTGCCAGCAGTCCCACTAGCGGGGGCCACCGAATCTACAATGAGCAGTTCTTC
TRBJ2-3,TRBD1,once,TRBV24-1,CAIGQGYLSRQYF,TGTGCCATCGGACAGGGCTACCTAAGTAGGCAGTATTTT
TRBJ2-7,.,.,TRBV24-1,CATSDTPGQTYEQYF,TGTGCCACCAGTGATACTCCGGGACAAACCTACGAGCAGTACTTC
TRBJ1-3,.,.,TRBV3-1/TRBV3-2,CASSQDLGGLHSGNTIYF,TGTGCCAGCAGCCAAGATTTGGGCGGGTTACACTCTGGAAACACCATATATTTT
TRBJ2-5,.,once,TRBV4-1,CASSQVTGGETQYF,TGCGCCAGCAGCCAAGTCACCGGCGGGGAGACCCAGTACTTC
TRBJ2-2,TRBD2,.,TRBV19,CASSISSGGARTTGELFF,TGTGCCAGTAGTATTTCATCGGGGGGGGCGCGGACCACCGGGGAGCTGTTTTTT
TRBJ1-1,TRBD1,.,TRBV5-1,CASSGDSLWRTEAFF,TGCGCCAGCAGCGGGGACAGCTTGTGGAGGACTGAAGCTTTCTTT
TRBJ1-2,.,once,TRBV12-3/TRBV12-4,CAIYRDTNYGYTF,TGTGCCATTTACAGGGACACTAACTATGGCTACACCTTC
TRBJ1-1,TRBD1,.,TRBV6-5,CASSSWTGAPEAFF,TGTGCCAGCAGTTCCTGGACAGGGGCACCAGAAGCTTTCTTT
TRBJ1-1,TRBD1,.,TRBV5-4,CASSLAGQGAAEAFF,TGTGCCAGCAGCTTGGCCGGACAGGGTGCGGCTGAAGCTTTCTTT
TRBJ2-7,TRBD2,.,TRBV6-1,CASSEVIAGTYEQYF,TGTGCCAGCAGTGAAGTTATAGCGGGGACCTACGAGCAGTACTTC
TRBJ1-6,TRBD1,.,TRBV9,CASSVRQGDNSPLHF,TGTGCCAGCAGCGTAAGACAGGGTGATAATTCACCCCTCCACTTT
TRBJ2-3,TRBD1,.,TRBV5-3,CARSLIRSDRGEISTDTQYF,TGTGCCAGAAGCTTAATCCGTTCGGACAGGGGGGAAATTAGCACAGATACGCAGTATTTT
TRBJ2-5,.,.,TRBV2,CASRGLGETQYF,TGTGCCAGCCGGGGGTTGGGAGAGACCCAGTACTTC
TRBJ1-6,.,once,TRBV3-1/TRBV3-2,CASSQSGVNSPLHF,TGTGCCAGCAGCCAATCGGGAGTTAATTCACCCCTCCACTTT
TRBJ2-2,TRBD2,.,TRBV7-3,CASSPWTSGGHGELFF,TGTGCCAGCAGCCCCTGGACTAGCGGGGGTCACGGGGAGCTGTTTTTT
TRBJ2-2,.,.,TRBV6-5,CASSFTWSGELFF,TGTGCCAGCAGTTTCACTTGGTCCGGGGAGCTGTTTTTT
TRBJ2-7,.,.,TRBV6-5,CASSSRQLMDVGQYF,TGTGCCAGCAGTTCAAGACAGCTCATGGATGTCGGGCAGTACTTC
TRBJ1-1,.,once,TRBV7-9,CASNLQGRSTEAFF,TGTGCCAGCAACCTTCAGGGAAGGAGCACTGAAGCTTTCTTT
TRBJ2-5,TRBD2,.,TRBV3-1/TRBV3-2,CASSQLAGRKETQYF,TGTGCCAGCAGCCAACTAGCGGGGAGGAAAGAGACCCAGTACTTC
TRBJ1-2,TRBD1,few,TRBV7-2,CASSRDRGGYGYTF,TGTGCCAGCAGCCGCGACAGGGGTGGCTATGGCTACACCTTC
TRBJ2-5,.,.,TRBV7-9,CASSPPRGSETQYF,TGTGCCAGCAGCCCGCCCAGGGGTTCGGAGACCCAGTACTTC
TRBJ2-3,TRBD2,.,TRBV7-8,CASSISGGWTDTQYF,TGTGCCAGCAGCATTAGCGGGGGGTGGACAGATACGCAGTATTTT